A single sample gave rise to the 13 T cell receptor beta chains below, sequenced in a study of cytomegalovirus exposure and HLA in healthy donors. PCR was performed using 60 Vbeta and 13 Jbeta primers. Clones were read by immunoSEQ multiplex PCR, and TCRdb kept only the in-frame ones, dropping some. There are some 180,000 clones in the sample; around 80% occur only once, and more than 1.4% lies in the top ten. Sequencing was carried out using PBMCs. These receptors all come from a man between 18 and 35 years old in good health and CMV-seronegative.

This clone was found a few times. The chain has TRBV2 and TRBJ1-1, with 7 nucleotides matching TRBD1. The CDR3 has 13 residues. Looked up from germline, CDR1 is SNHLY and CDR2 is FYNNEI. Germline trimming cut 4 bases from V and 3 bases from J; bases unmatched to any gene: 2. The CDR3 loop is CASSVDRYTEAFF. The CDR3 DNA follows: TGTGCCAGCAGTGTGGACAGGTACACTGAAGCTTTCTTT.

The J gene is TRBJ1-2, the V gene TRBV27, with D perhaps TRBD1 (6 bases). The V and J ends lost 5 bases and 0 bases respectively, with 10 bases between them. This CDR3 is built from 14 residues. Germline-derived CDR1 and CDR2 are MNHEY and SMNVEV (reference sequence). The CDR3 DNA is TGTGCCAGCAGTCGGGGGGCAGCTAACTATGGCTACACCTTC. Protein product: CASSRGAANYGYTF.

The chain recombines TRBV4-2 with TRBJ2-5; the D gene is possibly TRBD2 (6 bases). CDR1 and CDR2 from the germline V gene are LGHNA and YNFKEQ. This CDR3 has 16 amino acids. Trimming removed 0 bases from V and 3 bases from J, with 14 bases in between. The CDR3 DNA is TGTGCCAGCAGCCAAGATGATCGCGGGGAAGAAGAGACCCAGTACTTC. Translation: CASSQDDRGEEETQYF.

This chain uses TRBV6-4 with TRBJ2-1; D ambiguous. This CDR3 is 16 amino acids long. In germline, CDR1 is MRHNA, CDR2 SNTAGT. V gave up 5 bases and J gave up 0 bases, with 14 bases separating them. Here the CDR3 reads CASSPVARFSYNEQFF. As DNA, the CDR3 is TGTGCCAGCAGTCCCGTGGCACGATTCTCCTACAATGAGCAGTTCTTC.

The rearrangement links TRBV18 to TRBJ1-2, with TRBD1 as a possible D gene (6 bases). Germline V gene sequence: CDR1 KGHSH, CDR2 LQKENI. V lost 0 bases and J 4 bases, leaving 9 bases between the germline ends. The CDR3 is 14 residues long. The CDR3 spells CASSPPGTPYGYTF. The CDR3 DNA is TGTGCCAGCTCACCACCCGGGACACCCTATGGCTACACCTTC.

In DNA form, the CDR3 reads TGTGCCAGCAGCTCAACAGGGGATGGAAACACCATATATTTT. This codes for CASSSTGDGNTIYF. The chain carries TRBV11-2 and TRBJ1-3; TRBD1 matches 7 bases. CDR1 and CDR2 from the germline V gene are SGHAT and FQNNGV. This CDR3 spans 14 amino acids. With V trimmed by 4 bases and J by 3 bases, 3 bases remained unmatched.

CDR3: CASSLESLSPLHF. Written as DNA, the CDR3 is TGTGCCAGCAGCTTGGAGAGCCTATCACCCCTCCACTTT. The chain couples TRBV5-4 to TRBJ1-6, with D unresolved. This CDR3 has 13 amino acids. Per germline, CDR1 SGHNT and CDR2 YYREEE (reference sequence). V gave up 0 bases and J gave up 10 bases, with 8 bases separating them.

CDR3 protein: CASKQQGSSYNEQFF. The CDR3 DNA sequence: TGTGCCAGCAAACAACAGGGAAGCTCCTACAATGAGCAGTTCTTC. The J gene is TRBJ2-1, the V gene TRBV2, with a weak D call TRBD1 (6 bases). The CDR3 is made up of 15 amino acids. Trimming removed 7 bases at V and 0 bases at J, with 13 bases between. CDR1 and CDR2 (germline): SNHLY, FYNNEI.

The sample holds one count of this clone. This CDR3 reads CASSYRDRKGAFF. The CDR3 DNA reads as TGTGCCAGCAGCTACCGGGACAGGAAAGGGGCTTTCTTT. The chain carries TRBV7-8 and TRBJ1-1, with TRBD1 matching over 8 bases. Germline V gene sequence: CDR1 SGHVS, CDR2 FQNEAQ. Trimming cost V 4 bases and J 11 bases; bases outside gene matches: 9. The CDR3 covers 13 residues.

The chain uses TRBV27 and TRBJ1-2, with D perhaps matching TRBD1 (5 bases). V shed 6 bases and J shed 8 bases, with 22 bases lying between them. This CDR3 contains 15 residues. Germline lookup yields CDR1 MNHEY and CDR2 SMNVEV (reference sequence). For the CDR3, the DNA is TGTGCCAGCAGCTGGGGAAATGCGGGGCCAGGAGGCTACACCTTC. It codes for CASSWGNAGPGGYTF.

The chain joins TRBV6-5 to TRBJ1-4; 9 bases align to TRBD1. This CDR3 region has 14 residues. The germline V gene encodes CDR1 MNHEY and CDR2 SVGAGI. The V segment lost 6 bases and the J segment 7 bases; nucleotides outside the gene matches: 6. The CDR3 loop reads CASSRTGEGEKLFF. CDR3 coding DNA: TGTGCCAGCAGCAGGACAGGGGAAGGTGAAAAACTGTTTTTT.

This clone showed up just once. The CDR3 sequence is CASSQDAAGGIGSYNEQFF. The CDR3, as DNA: TGCGCCAGCAGCCAAGATGCAGCGGGAGGGATCGGGTCCTACAATGAGCAGTTCTTC. This chain links TRBV4-3 with TRBJ2-1; 10 bases line up with TRBD2. CDR3 length: 19 residues. The trim removed 0 bases at V and 1 base at J, leaving 9 bases unmatched. Germline assignment: CDR1 LGHNA and CDR2 YSLEER.

This sequence joins TRBV19 and TRBJ1-4, with D possibly TRBD1 on 6 matching bases. V was clipped by 3 bases and J by 8 bases, with 10 bases between them. Germline CDR1 LNHDA, CDR2 SQIVND (reference sequence). The CDR3 has 13 residues. The chain's CDR3 is CASSMDRTEKLFF. DNA for the CDR3: TGTGCCAGTAGTATGGACAGAACGGAAAAACTGTTTTTT.